Presented here are 11 T cell receptor beta chains from one specimen sequenced in a study of blood T cell repertoires in COVID-19. Sequencing used immunoSEQ multiplex PCR; TCRdb keeps in-frame clones, though not all of them. The repertoire holds fewer than 200,000 clones, with approximately 86% as singletons. Sequencing was carried out using peripheral blood. Receptor source: a woman aged 55-69 years who had recovered from COVID-19.

This chain connects TRBV6-1 to TRBJ1-2; D call uncertain. Germline loops: CDR1 MNHNS, CDR2 SASEGT. Between the trimmed V and J ends, which lost 0 bases and 0 bases, there was a span of 5 bases. The CDR3 runs to 14 residues. CDR3 nucleotides: TGTGCCAGCAGTGAAGCAGCGGCTAACTATGGCTACACCTTC. Translated, it gives CASSEAAANYGYTF.

The V and J genes are TRBV5-1 and TRBJ2-7; possibly TRBD2 for D (6 bases). Germline V gene lookup returns CDR1 SGHRS and CDR2 YFSETQ. This CDR3 has 14 amino acids. V was shortened by 4 bases and J by 2 bases, with 13 bases between the two germline ends. The CDR3 DNA sequence: TGCGCCAGCAGCGCGGGACCGACGGCCTACGAGCAGTACTTC. This translates into CASSAGPTAYEQYF. Variable domain in full (rest from reference TRBV5-1 and TRBJ2-7): KAGVTQTPRYLIKTRGQQVTLSCSPISGHRSVSWYQQTPGQGLQFLFEYFSETQRNKGNFPGRFSGRQFSNSRSEMNVSTLELGDSALYLCASSAGPTAYEQYFGPGTRLTVT.

The rearrangement links TRBV23-1 to TRBJ1-2; possibly TRBD1 for D (5 bases). TRBV23-1 falls under the ORF class, with uncertain function. This CDR3 is 15 amino acids long. The V end lost 8 bases, the J end lost 0 bases, and 16 bases lay between the germline ends. The CDR3 DNA follows: TGCGCCAGCCACCTGGGGGGTGGCTCTAACTATGGCTACACCTTC. Amino acid sequence: CASHLGGGSNYGYTF.

V is TRBV28 and J is TRBJ2-1; unclear D gene. The germline V gene encodes CDR1 MDHEN and CDR2 SYDVKM. This CDR3 spans 16 amino acids. The V and J ends lost 6 bases and 0 bases respectively, with 15 bases between them. This CDR3 is CASRMSWFSSYNEQFF. The CDR3 nucleotides are TGTGCCAGCAGGATGTCTTGGTTCAGCTCCTACAATGAGCAGTTCTTC.

The chain recombines TRBV5-1 with TRBJ1-4; 8 bases are shared with TRBD1. Trimming cost V 3 bases and J 1 base; bases outside gene matches: 2. The CDR3 covers 15 residues. Per the germline V gene, CDR1 is SGHRS and CDR2 is YFSETQ. The CDR3 DNA follows: TGCGCCAGCAGCTCAACAGGGGGAACTAATGAAAAACTGTTTTTT. It codes for CASSSTGGTNEKLFF.

Only a few counts were recorded for this clone. V and J are TRBV3-1 (or the pseudogene TRBV3-2) and TRBJ1-2, with TRBD1 matching over 8 bases. Germline V CDR1 and CDR2: LGHDT, YNNKEL (reference sequence). V lost 1 base and J lost 6; bases outside the gene matches: 7. CDR3 length equals 15 residues. Here the CDR3 reads CASSQGGSGGNGYTF. CDR3 bases: TGTGCCAGCAGCCAAGGAGGGTCAGGGGGCAATGGCTACACCTTC.

The rearrangement joins TRBV11-2 to TRBJ1-1; tentative D call: TRBD1 (6 bases). V lost 4 bases and J 4 bases, leaving 16 bases between the germline ends. The germline CDR1 and CDR2 sequences are SGHAT and FQNNGV. This CDR3 is built from 15 residues. DNA of the CDR3: TGTGCCAGCAGCTCCGCCGGGGGCGGGAGCACTGAAGCTTTCTTT. This translates into CASSSAGGGSTEAFF. The entire variable domain, with the rest obtained from reference TRBV11-2 and TRBJ1-1, is as follows: EAGVAQSPRYKIIEKRQSVAFWCNPISGHATLYWYQQILGQGPKLLIQFQNNGVVDDSQLPKDRFSAERLKGVDSTLKIQPAKLEDSAVYLCASSSAGGGSTEAFFGQGTRLTVV.

The V call is TRBV12-3 or TRBV12-4, the J call TRBJ2-3; D is perhaps TRBD2 (5 bases). This CDR3 contains 12 residues. V was cut by 10 bases and J by 6 bases, with 14 bases left in between. The CDR3 DNA sequence: TGTGCCACAGCCCGGGAAGGGGATACGCAGTATTTT. Translation: CATAREGDTQYF.

The chain carries TRBV5-1 and TRBJ1-1; 9 positions match TRBD1. Germline V gene lookup returns CDR1 SGHRS and CDR2 YFSETQ. The CDR3 has 15 residues. Losses at the gene ends were 0 bases for V and 2 bases for J; bases not matched to a gene: 2. This chain's CDR3 is CASSLDTGGNTEAFF. CDR3 sequence (DNA): TGCGCCAGCAGCTTGGATACAGGGGGCAACACTGAAGCTTTCTTT.

This chain connects TRBV2 to TRBJ1-6, with TRBD1 matching over 7 bases. The CDR3 loop spans 14 amino acids. The V gene's germline CDR1 is SNHLY and CDR2 FYNNEI. Trimming removed 10 bases from V and 7 bases from J; junction bases left unmatched: 10. CDR3 sequence: CATHRDRRNSPLHF. As DNA, the CDR3 is TGTGCCACCCACCGGGACAGACGAAATTCACCCCTCCACTTT. The full variable domain, completed using reference TRBV2 and TRBJ1-6, is EPEVTQTPSHQVTQMGQEVILRCVPISNHLYFYWYRQILGQKVEFLVSFYNNEISEKSEIFDDQFSVERPDGSNFTLKIRSTKLEDSAMYFCATHRDRRNSPLHFGNGTRLTVT.

This CDR3 reads CASSSTRQGPGELFF. CDR3 nucleotide sequence: TGTGCCAGCAGTTCCACGAGACAGGGGCCGGGGGAACTGTTTTTT. This chain uses TRBV6-5 with TRBJ1-4; 8 bases line up with TRBD1. The CDR3 covers 15 residues. V lost 4 bases, J lost 12 bases, and 13 bases stayed unmatched. From germline, CDR1 is MNHEY and CDR2 SVGAGI.